This section outlines one T cell receptor (beta chain) sequence together with its context. Its cognate antigen is unknown. The table came from immunoSEQ multiplex PCR; TCRdb's copy has only in-frame clones and leaves some out. The sample includes around 100,000 clones, 84% of them seen just once. This sample is part of a study of radiation and T cells in renal cell carcinoma. General study results and limits: In blood, top tumor clones expanded by 2 weeks, shrinking by 4.

Time point specified: blood 4 weeks post-SBRT, at nephrectomy. Noted treatment: 15 Gy SBRT to primary tumor, nephrectomy 4 weeks later. Blood was sampled at baseline, 2 weeks and 4 weeks after SBRT. The sample in question was blood, obtained from a patient whose treatment included radiotherapy and nephrectomy. This sequence originates from a man aged 60 to 75 with renal cell carcinoma.

The CDR3 sequence: CASSQEGRGFEKLFF. The CDR3 coding sequence is TGCGCCAGCAGCCAAGAGGGCAGGGGGTTTGAAAAACTGTTTTTT. The V and J genes are TRBV4-3 and TRBJ1-4, with TRBD1 matching over 7 bases. Trimming removed 0 bases from V and 7 bases from J; junction bases left unmatched: 5. Germline V gene data show CDR1 as LGHNA and CDR2 as YSLEER. The CDR3 runs 15 residues.